These T cell receptor beta chains were read from a single sample in a study of cytomegalovirus exposure and HLA in healthy donors. TCRdb's table, derived via immunoSEQ multiplex PCR, lists solely in-frame clones and lacks some. The data contain 180,000 or so clones, approximately 80% of them seen just once; the ten biggest clones take up under 3%. The specimen sequenced was PBMCs. Every receptor here comes from a woman aged 45 to 65 in good health and CMV-seronegative. Each CDR3 is given with its conserved first and last residue. The order of the fields is D gene, clone size, V gene, J gene, CDR3 DNA, CDR3 protein. A D gene is named only where the DNA matches it firmly. The size field is filled for only some rows; it gives once, few, many or a size class.

>TRBD2|NA|TRBV2|TRBJ2-3
TGTGCCAGCAGTGAACCGGGGGGGGTTTCAGATACGCAGTATTTT
CASSEPGGVSDTQYF
>NA|NA|TRBV5-8|TRBJ1-5
TGTGCCAGCAGCTCACAGGGAGTTCAGCCCCAGCATTTT
CASSSQGVQPQHF
>NA|NA|TRBV5-5|TRBJ2-6
TGTGCCAGCAGCTCCGAGACAGTGGTCGACCCCACTAACGTCCTGACTTTC
CASSSETVVDPTNVLTF
>NA|few|TRBV6-5|TRBJ2-7
TGTGCCAGCAGCCTTAACTACGAGCAGTACTTC
CASSLNYEQYF
>NA|once|TRBV7-2|TRBJ1-2
TGTGCCAGCAGTGAATACAGGTCTAACTATGGCTACACCTTC
CASSEYRSNYGYTF
>TRBD1|NA|TRBV10-1|TRBJ2-2
TGCGCCAGCAGGGAGCAGGGGGACACCGGGGAGCTGTTTTTT
CASREQGDTGELFF
>TRBD2|NA|TRBV7-2|TRBJ2-1
TGTGCCAGCAGCCCCCCGGGGGTAGCGGGGAAGAATGAGCAGTTCTTC
CASSPPGVAGKNEQFF
>TRBD1|NA|TRBV19|TRBJ2-5
TGTGCCAGTAGTATAGGCTCCGGACAGGGAGGAGAGACCCAGTACTTC
CASSIGSGQGGETQYF
>NA|few|TRBV11-1|TRBJ2-1
TGTGCCAGCAGCCCCTGGACAGACTACAATGAGCAGTTCTTC
CASSPWTDYNEQFF
>TRBD2|NA|TRBV6-5|TRBJ2-3
TGTGCCAGCAGTTACTCAAGCGGGGGGGCCACAGATACGCAGTATTTT
CASSYSSGGATDTQYF
>TRBD2|few|TRBV7-2|TRBJ2-2
TGTGCCAGCAGCTTAGCGCCGCCGACGGTAGCGGGGGGGCCCACCGGGGAGCTGTTTTTT
CASSLAPPTVAGGPTGELFF
>TRBD1|NA|TRBV11-3|TRBJ2-1
TGTGCCAGCAGCCGGACAGGGTATAACAATGAGCAGTTCTTC
CASSRTGYNNEQFF
>TRBD2|NA|TRBV19|TRBJ2-7
TGTGCCAGTTGTGGATTGGGACTAGATGACGAGCAGTACTTC
CASCGLGLDDEQYF
>NA|NA|TRBV4-2|TRBJ1-2
TGTGCCAGCAGCCGAGACCAAGCGAGTGGCTACACCTTC
CASSRDQASGYTF
>NA|NA|TRBV19|TRBJ2-5
TGTGCCAGTAGGAATGCAGCCGGGGAGACCCAGTACTTC
CASRNAAGETQYF
>TRBD2|NA|TRBV7-6|TRBJ2-1
TGTGCCAGCAGCCTGAGCGGGAGCTCCTACAATGAGCAGTTCTTC
CASSLSGSSYNEQFF
>NA|NA|TRBV9|TRBJ2-2
TGTGCCACCTCCTCGGTGCCCACCGGGGAGCTGTTTTTT
CATSSVPTGELFF
>TRBD2|few|TRBV27|TRBJ2-7
TGTGCCAGCAGCCGCCTAGCGGTCTCCTACGAGCAGTACTTC
CASSRLAVSYEQYF
>NA|NA|TRBV19|TRBJ2-4
TGTGCCAGTAGTATTGTCTCAGCAGGGAACATTCAGTACTTC
CASSIVSAGNIQYF
>TRBD1|NA|TRBV5-4|TRBJ2-1
TGTGCCAGCAGCTTGAGGGACAGGGGGCTACCCACCCAGTTCTTC
CASSLRDRGLPTQFF
>TRBD2|NA|TRBV28|TRBJ2-1
TGTGCCAGCAGTGGGGGACTAGCGGGAGTACTTGAGCAGTTCTTC
CASSGGLAGVLEQFF
>TRBD2|NA|TRBV9|TRBJ2-3
TGTGCCAGCAGCGTACACGGCGGGAGAGGTGGCACAGATACGCAGTATTTT
CASSVHGGRGGTDTQYF